Below, one T cell receptor (beta chain) is given with its context. Its antigen is unknown. The data were taken from a study of persistence of HIV-infected CD4 T cells. V was trimmed by 0 bases and J by 0 bases, leaving 11 bases between them. CDR3 length equals 15 residues. Germline CDR1 is GTSNPN and CDR2 is SVGIG (reference sequence). Sequencing used immunoSEQ version 4 in survey mode. Produced via immunoSEQ multiplex PCR; TCRdb's table is partial and in-frame only. The data contain 25,000 to 35,000 clones, approximately 80% of them singletons. Lysates of CMV-infected fibroblasts at 10 ug/mL stimulated these cells. CD40L-negative CD69-negative CD45RO-high memory CD4+ T cells were sorted as populations depleted of antigen-responding cells. For at least 4 years, plasma HIV-1 RNA was undetectable (<50 copies/mL).

The clonotype originates from an adult woman with HIV who was CMV-seropositive. V is TRBV30 and J is TRBJ1-1; D might be TRBD1 (5 bases). The material sequenced was CD4+ T cells sorted from PBMCs after roughly 18-hour stimulation, taken from a patient who received antiretroviral therapy. CDR3 residues: CAWSVRTGLNTEAFF. The CDR3 DNA is TGTGCCTGGAGTGTACGTACAGGATTGAACACTGAAGCTTTCTTT. The full variable domain, in which reference TRBV30 and TRBJ1-1 provide the parts outside the CDR3, is SQTIHQWPATLVQPVGSPLSLECTVEGTSNPNLYWYRQAAGRGLQLLFYSVGIGQISSEVPQNLSASRPQDRQFILSSKKLLLSDSGFYLCAWSVRTGLNTEAFFGQGTRLTVV.